The entry that follows covers one TCR beta chain sequence. Its target is unknown. Trimming stripped 4 bases from V and 5 bases from J, with 11 bases between. The CDR3 is 13 residues long. Germline-derived CDR1 and CDR2 are SNHLY and FYNNEI. The data originate from a study of PD-1 blockade in mismatch repair-deficient tumors. Study findings and constraints: Tumor-resident clones, often undetectable pretreatment in blood, expanded then contracted after pembrolizumab.

Mismatch repair deficiency was confirmed in all patients, by PCR or immunohistochemistry. Three pembrolizumab responders had their TCRs sequenced. The data were produced by immunoSEQ multiplex PCR, yet TCRdb's version contains in-frame clones alone and is incomplete. The table has 70,000 to 95,000 clones, roughly 80% seen once. The sample in question was peripheral blood, obtained 44 weeks after starting pembrolizumab. The receptor's source is an adult with mismatch repair-deficient cancer. The chain recombines TRBV2 with TRBJ2-5; D may be TRBD1 or TRBD2 (5 bases each). CDR3: CASSVGAAETQYF. The CDR3 DNA is TGTGCCAGCAGTGTCGGGGCAGCGGAGACCCAGTACTTC. Complete variable domain (other parts from reference TRBV2 and TRBJ2-5): EPEVTQTPSHQVTQMGQEVILRCVPISNHLYFYWYRQILGQKVEFLVSFYNNEISEKSEIFDDQFSVERPDGSNFTLKIRSTKLEDSAMYFCASSVGAAETQYFGPGTRLLVL.